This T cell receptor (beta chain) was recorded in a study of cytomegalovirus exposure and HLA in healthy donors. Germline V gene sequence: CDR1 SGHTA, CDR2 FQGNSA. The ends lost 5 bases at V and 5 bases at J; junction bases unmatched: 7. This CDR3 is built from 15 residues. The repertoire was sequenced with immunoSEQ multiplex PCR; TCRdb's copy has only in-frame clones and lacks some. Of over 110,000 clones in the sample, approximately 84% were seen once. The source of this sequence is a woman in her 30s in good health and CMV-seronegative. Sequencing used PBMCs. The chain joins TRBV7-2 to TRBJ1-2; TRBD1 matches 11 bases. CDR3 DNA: TGTGCCAGCAGCCCGGGGACAGGGGGACGATATGGCTACACCTTC. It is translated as CASSPGTGGRYGYTF.